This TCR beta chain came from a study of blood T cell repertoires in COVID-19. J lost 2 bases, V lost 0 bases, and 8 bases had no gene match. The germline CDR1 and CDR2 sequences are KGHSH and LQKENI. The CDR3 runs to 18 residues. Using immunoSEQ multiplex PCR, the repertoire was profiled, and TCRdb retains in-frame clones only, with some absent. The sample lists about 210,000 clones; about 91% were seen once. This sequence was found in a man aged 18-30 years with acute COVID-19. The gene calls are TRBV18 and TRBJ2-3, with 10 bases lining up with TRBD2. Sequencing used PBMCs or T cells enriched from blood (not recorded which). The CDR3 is CASSPPLLLAGITDTQYF. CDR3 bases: TGTGCCAGCTCACCACCATTATTACTAGCGGGAATCACAGATACGCAGTATTTT.